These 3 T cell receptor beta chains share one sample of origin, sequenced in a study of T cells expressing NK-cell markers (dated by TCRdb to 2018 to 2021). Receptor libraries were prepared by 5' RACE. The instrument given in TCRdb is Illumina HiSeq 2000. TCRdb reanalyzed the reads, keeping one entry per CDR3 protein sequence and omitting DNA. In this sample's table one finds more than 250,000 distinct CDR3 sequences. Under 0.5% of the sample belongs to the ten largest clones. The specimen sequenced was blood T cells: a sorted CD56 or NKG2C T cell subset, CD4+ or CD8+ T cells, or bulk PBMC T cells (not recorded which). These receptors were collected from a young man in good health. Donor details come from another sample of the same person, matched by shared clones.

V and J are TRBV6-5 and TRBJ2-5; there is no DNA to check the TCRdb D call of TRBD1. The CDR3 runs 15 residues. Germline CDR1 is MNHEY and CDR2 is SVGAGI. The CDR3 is CASSYSTGTEETQYF.

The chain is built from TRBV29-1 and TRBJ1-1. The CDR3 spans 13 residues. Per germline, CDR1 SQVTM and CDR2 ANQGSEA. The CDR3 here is CSVEDTRGTEAFF.

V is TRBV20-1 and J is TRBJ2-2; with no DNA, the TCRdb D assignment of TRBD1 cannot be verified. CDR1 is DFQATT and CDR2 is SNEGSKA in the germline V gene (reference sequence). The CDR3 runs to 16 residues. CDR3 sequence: CSAHKRQGFSTGELFF.